The sequence of this T cell receptor (beta chain) was determined in a study of cytomegalovirus exposure and HLA in healthy donors. Researchers ran the PCR with 60 Vbeta and 13 Jbeta primers. The repertoire was sequenced with immunoSEQ multiplex PCR; TCRdb's copy has only in-frame clones and lacks some. The sample contains roughly 130,000 clones, around 73% of which appear only once. The CDR3 is 12 residues long. The germline V gene has CDR1 MNHEY and CDR2 SVGAGI. Deletions cut 10 bases from V and 3 bases from J, with 13 bases between. The TCR sequence derives from a human donor in good health. Sequencing used PBMCs. The chain links TRBV6-5 to TRBJ2-7; tentatively, D is TRBD2 (6 bases). CDR3 bases: TGTGCCACCGGAGGGTTGGGCTACGAGCAGTACTTC. As protein: CATGGLGYEQYF.